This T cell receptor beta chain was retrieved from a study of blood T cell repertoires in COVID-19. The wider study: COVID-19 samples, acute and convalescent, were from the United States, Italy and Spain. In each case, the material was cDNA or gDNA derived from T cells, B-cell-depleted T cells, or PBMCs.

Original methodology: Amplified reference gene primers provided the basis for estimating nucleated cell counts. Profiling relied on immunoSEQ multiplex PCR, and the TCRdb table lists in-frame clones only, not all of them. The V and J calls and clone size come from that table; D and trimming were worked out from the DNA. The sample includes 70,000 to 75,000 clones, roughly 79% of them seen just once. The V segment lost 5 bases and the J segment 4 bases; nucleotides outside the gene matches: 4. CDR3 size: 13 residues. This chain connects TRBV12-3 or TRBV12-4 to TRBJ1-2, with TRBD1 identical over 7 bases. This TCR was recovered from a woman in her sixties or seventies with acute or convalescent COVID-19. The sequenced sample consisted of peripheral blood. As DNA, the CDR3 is TGTGCCAGCAGTACCCGGGACAGCTATGGCTACACCTTC. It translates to CASSTRDSYGYTF.